This T cell receptor (beta chain) was profiled in a study of shared clonotypes between healthy human individuals. Study as a whole: The people who gave samples were a couple of women and a few men aged 18 to 49.

V was shortened by 2 bases and J by 0 bases, with 8 bases between the two germline ends. CDR1 KGHSH and CDR2 LQKENI come from the germline V gene. The CDR3 length is 16 residues. Assay runs were performed at deep level. Unsorted PBMC replicate PCRs drew on 300 ng DNA, representing tens of thousands of T cell genomes. Here immunoSEQ multiplex PCR was the method, and the copy in TCRdb shows in-frame clones only, minus some. The sample holds about half a million clones, approximately 78% seen once. The clonotype was recovered from a woman in her 40s in good health. Some clones in this sample may be carry-over from other donors' samples. The chain is built from TRBV18 and TRBJ2-6; TRBD2 is a possible D gene (6 bases). The specimen sequenced was PBMCs. CDR3 sequence reads: CASSPTGDSGANVLTF. For the CDR3, the DNA is TGTGCCAGCTCACCAACGGGGGACTCTGGGGCCAACGTCCTGACTTTC. Full variable domain (remainder filled in from reference TRBV18 and TRBJ2-6): NAGVMQNPRHLVRRRGQEARLRCSPMKGHSHVYWYRQLPEEGLKFMVYLQKENIIDESGMPKERFSAEFPKEGPSILRIQQVVRGDSAAYFCASSPTGDSGANVLTFGAGSRLTVL.